One sample yielded the 12 T cell receptor beta chains listed below, sequenced in a study of control samples from healthy donors and cancer patients. Produced via immunoSEQ multiplex PCR; TCRdb's table is partial and in-frame only. The data hold 15,000 or so clones, with 85% to 95% observed a single time. The sequencing sample was made of PBMCs. The receptor set was obtained from a man at least 80 years old with lung cancer.

The J gene is TRBJ1-5, the V gene TRBV19, with D unclear. Trimming cost V 7 bases and J 2 bases, with 9 bases left between them. The CDR3 is made up of 13 amino acids. Germline V gene data show CDR1 as LNHDA and CDR2 as SQIVND (reference sequence). Written as DNA, the CDR3 is TGTGCCAGTATAGCTGGGGGCAATCAGCCCCAGCATTTT. Translation: CASIAGGNQPQHF.

The J gene is TRBJ2-5, the V gene TRBV11-2; 14 positions match TRBD2. The CDR3 sequence is 15 residues long. V gave up 5 bases and J gave up 9 bases; unmatched junction bases: 8. Germline V lookup: CDR1 SGHAT, CDR2 FQNNGV. This CDR3 reads CASSGGTSGGPAQYF. CDR3 nucleotide sequence: TGTGCCAGCAGCGGAGGGACTAGCGGGGGTCCGGCCCAGTACTTC.

This chain connects TRBV11-2 to TRBJ1-6; 7 bases map to TRBD1. J gave up 10 bases and V 5 bases, and 17 bases lay outside the gene matches. This CDR3 has 17 residues. CDR1 is SGHAT and CDR2 is FQNNGV in the germline V gene. The CDR3 loop is CASSPWAGTARASPLHF. The DNA of the CDR3 is TGTGCCAGCAGCCCTTGGGCGGGGACAGCAAGGGCCTCACCCCTCCACTTT.

In nucleotides, the CDR3 is TGCGCCAGCAGTCGGGACAGGCCGAACACTGAAGCTTTCTTT. Its protein is CASSRDRPNTEAFF. The chain couples TRBV5-1 to TRBJ1-1, with 8 bases identical to TRBD1. Germline lookup yields CDR1 SGHRS and CDR2 YFSETQ. The CDR3 loop spans 14 amino acids. Losses at the gene ends were 5 bases for V and 1 base for J; bases not matched to a gene: 4.

V usage is TRBV5-3 and J usage is TRBJ1-1, with D uncertain. TRBV5-3 is treated as an ORF (open reading frame) with a function not yet certain. With 0 bases removed from V and 0 bases from J, the gap between germline ends came to 12 bases. The CDR3 length is 16 residues. The CDR3 DNA follows: TGTGCCAGAAGCTTGGGGAGAGTGGGAATGAACACTGAAGCTTTCTTT. Translated, it gives CARSLGRVGMNTEAFF.

The V and J genes are TRBV12-5 and TRBJ2-1; the match to TRBD2 covers 7 bases. CDR1 and CDR2 from the germline V gene are LGHNT and FRNRAP. The CDR3 covers 17 residues. The J segment lost 9 bases and the V segment lost 4 bases, leaving 18 bases of the junction unmatched. The CDR3 sequence: CASGSNIRGLLVGEQFF. CDR3 coding DNA: TGTGCTAGTGGTTCCAATATCCGGGGACTACTAGTGGGTGAGCAGTTCTTC. Full variable domain (remainder filled in from reference TRBV12-5 and TRBJ2-1): DARVTQTPRHKVTEMGQEVTMRCQPILGHNTVFWYRQTMMQGLELLAYFRNRAPLDDSGMPKDRFSAEMPDATLATLKIQPSEPRDSAVYFCASGSNIRGLLVGEQFFGPGTRLTVL.

V is TRBV19 and J is TRBJ2-1; D may be TRBD1 (6 bases). This CDR3 has 15 residues. Germline CDR1 LNHDA, CDR2 SQIVND (reference sequence). V lost 7 bases and J lost 4, with 17 bases in between. The CDR3 reads CASIIRAGAYNEQFF. The CDR3, as DNA: TGTGCCAGTATCATACGGGCAGGGGCATACAATGAGCAGTTCTTC.

This rearrangement joins TRBV13 to TRBJ2-3; 12 bases map to TRBD2. The CDR3 covers 16 residues. Germline V lookup: CDR1 PRHDT, CDR2 FYEKMQ (reference sequence). V was pared by 2 bases and J by 1 base, with 1 base of the junction left unmatched. The DNA of the CDR3 is TGTGCCAGCAGCTTACTAGCGGGGGGGCGCACAGATACGCAGTATTTT. Protein sequence: CASSLLAGGRTDTQYF. Based on the CDR3 plus reference TRBV13 and TRBJ2-3, the full variable domain is AAGVIQSPRHLIKEKRETATLKCYPIPRHDTVYWYQQGPGQDPQFLISFYEKMQSDKGSIPDRFSAQQFSDYHSELNMSSLELGDSALYFCASSLLAGGRTDTQYFGPGTRLTVL.

Comments on this clone: One end of the junction does not line up with germline, which may come from a read error. The chain is built from TRBV4-3 and TRBJ1-5; D is undetermined. CDR3 size: 15 residues. Per the germline V gene, CDR1 is LGHNA and CDR2 is YSLEER. The CDR3 nucleotides read TGCGCCAGCAGCCAAGATAGTGCGGTTAATCCGCCCCAGCATTTT. Amino acids: CASSQDSAVNPPQHF.

J is TRBJ2-1 and V is TRBV2; 10 nucleotides align to TRBD2. From germline, CDR1 is SNHLY and CDR2 FYNNEI. J was trimmed by 1 base and V by 4 bases; bases with no gene match: 1. The CDR3 sequence is 15 residues long. CDR3 coding DNA: TGTGCCAGCAGTGTGACTAGCGGGTCCTACAATGAGCAGTTCTTC. It is translated as CASSVTSGSYNEQFF.

The chain recombines TRBV6-5 with TRBJ2-7, with 8 bases aligning to TRBD1. Trimming took 6 bases from V and 2 from J; bases not matched to a gene: 6. CDR1 is MNHEY and CDR2 is SVGAGI in the germline V gene. This CDR3 region has 14 residues. CDR3 region: CASRPYRGTYEQYV. The CDR3 DNA follows: TGTGCCAGCAGACCCTACAGGGGGACCTACGAGCAGTACGTC.

This chain uses TRBV7-9 with TRBJ1-5; 7 bases fit TRBD1. Germline V lookup: CDR1 SEHNR, CDR2 FQNEAQ (reference sequence). V shed 4 bases, J shed 1 base, and the junction held 4 bases outside the gene matches. The CDR3 length is 15 residues. CDR3 amino acids: CASSSRGLSNQPQHF. The DNA for the CDR3 is TGTGCCAGCAGCTCCAGGGGGTTGAGCAATCAGCCCCAGCATTTT. The variable domain in full, completed from reference TRBV7-9 and TRBJ1-5, reads DTGVSQNPRHKITKRGQNVTFRCDPISEHNRLYWYRQTLGQGPEFLTYFQNEAQLEKSRLLSDRFSAERPKGSFSTLEIQRTEQGDSAMYLCASSSRGLSNQPQHFGDGTRLSIL.